Listed below are T cell receptor beta chains from one sample, sequenced in a study of identical twins. TCRdb re-called the 5' RACE reads with MiXCR, one entry per CDR3 protein. The table lists 650,000 to 800,000 distinct CDR3 sequences, more than 6.5% of them singletons. The same data also contributed to another study, on yellow fever vaccine responses in identical twins.

Sequences were obtained from PBMCs. The receptors come from a woman between 18 and 29 years old in good health. Each CDR3 is given with its conserved first and last residue. A D gene is named only where the DNA matches it firmly. The size of a clone is reported for some rows only, either as once, few or many, or as a class for expanded clones.

D gene: .; clone size: .; J gene: TRBJ2-1; V gene: TRBV7-9; CDR3 DNA: TGTGCCAGCAGCTTAGGGACACTCAATGAGCAGTTCTTC; CDR3 protein: CASSLGTLNEQFF
D gene: TRBD1; clone size: .; J gene: TRBJ2-1; V gene: TRBV7-6; CDR3 DNA: TGTGCCAGCAGAGGTCCGGACAGGGAGCAGTTCTTC; CDR3 protein: CASRGPDREQFF
D gene: TRBD2; clone size: many; J gene: TRBJ2-1; V gene: TRBV10-3; CDR3 DNA: TGTGCCATCAGTGAGTTGGGACTAGCGGGGTTCTACAATGAGCAGTTCTTC; CDR3 protein: CAISELGLAGFYNEQFF
D gene: .; clone size: many; J gene: TRBJ1-6; V gene: TRBV28; CDR3 DNA: TGTGCCAGCAGTTTAGTTCAGGGGACCTATAATTCACCCCTCCACTTT; CDR3 protein: CASSLVQGTYNSPLHF
D gene: .; clone size: .; J gene: TRBJ2-1; V gene: TRBV4-3; CDR3 DNA: TGCGCCAGCAGCCAAGATGGAGGGGCCTACAATGAGCAGTTCTTC; CDR3 protein: CASSQDGGAYNEQFF
D gene: TRBD1; clone size: many; J gene: TRBJ2-3; V gene: TRBV4-1; CDR3 DNA: TGCGCCAGCAGCCGCCTAGACAGGGGCGCAGATACGCAGTATTTT; CDR3 protein: CASSRLDRGADTQYF
D gene: .; clone size: .; J gene: TRBJ2-5; V gene: TRBV20-1; CDR3 DNA: TGCAGTGCTGACATTGGTTGGAGGGGGCAAGAGACCCAGTACTTC; CDR3 protein: CSADIGWRGQETQYF
D gene: .; clone size: once; J gene: TRBJ2-2; V gene: TRBV29-1; CDR3 DNA: TGCAGCGCCGCATATTCCACTACCGGGGAGCTGTTTTTT; CDR3 protein: CSAAYSTTGELFF
D gene: TRBD2; clone size: .; J gene: TRBJ2-1; V gene: TRBV16; CDR3 DNA: TGTGCCAGCAGCAGTGGGGGGGTACACTTCAATGAGCAGTTCTTC; CDR3 protein: CASSSGGVHFNEQFF
D gene: .; clone size: .; J gene: TRBJ2-2; V gene: TRBV15; CDR3 DNA: TGTGCCACCAGCAGAGATTATGGGCAGGGCACCGGGGAGCTGTTTTTT; CDR3 protein: CATSRDYGQGTGELFF
D gene: .; clone size: many; J gene: TRBJ2-7; V gene: TRBV7-9; CDR3 DNA: TGTGCCAGCAGCTTAAAGGGATCGAGCTCCTACGAGCAGTACTTC; CDR3 protein: CASSLKGSSSYEQYF
D gene: TRBD2; clone size: .; J gene: TRBJ2-1; V gene: TRBV20-1; CDR3 DNA: TGCAGTGCTTCTAGCGGGAGGTCTTACAATGAGCAGTTCTTC; CDR3 protein: CSASSGRSYNEQFF
D gene: TRBD2; clone size: few; J gene: TRBJ2-7; V gene: TRBV6-1; CDR3 DNA: TGTGCCAGCAGTGATCTAGCGGGGGTGTCCTACGAGCAGTACTTC; CDR3 protein: CASSDLAGVSYEQYF
D gene: .; clone size: .; J gene: TRBJ1-3; V gene: TRBV9; CDR3 DNA: TGTGCCAGCAGCGTAGACGGCAGGGTGGGAGGAAACACCATATATTTT; CDR3 protein: CASSVDGRVGGNTIYF
D gene: .; clone size: .; J gene: TRBJ2-1; V gene: TRBV5-1; CDR3 DNA: TGCGCCAGCAGCCGCGACGGCCACAATGAGCAGTTCTTC; CDR3 protein: CASSRDGHNEQFF
D gene: .; clone size: many; J gene: TRBJ2-7; V gene: TRBV11-1; CDR3 DNA: TGTGCCAGCAGCCCCCCGGGTTTGGACTACGAGCAGTACTTC; CDR3 protein: CASSPPGLDYEQYF
D gene: .; clone size: .; J gene: TRBJ2-2; V gene: TRBV5-6; CDR3 DNA: TGTGCCAGCAGCTTCTTCCAGACGGCGAACACCGGGGAGCTGTTTTTT; CDR3 protein: CASSFFQTANTGELFF
D gene: .; clone size: many; J gene: TRBJ2-3; V gene: TRBV5-4; CDR3 DNA: TGTGCCAGCAGCTTGTTGACTAGCGAGGGGGCGGGGCAGTATTTT; CDR3 protein: CASSLLTSEGAGQYF
D gene: .; clone size: many; J gene: TRBJ2-3; V gene: TRBV9; CDR3 DNA: TGTGCCAGCAGCGTAGAAACCTGGGATACGCAGTATTTT; CDR3 protein: CASSVETWDTQYF
D gene: .; clone size: .; J gene: TRBJ2-2; V gene: TRBV25-1; CDR3 DNA: TGTGCCAGCAGCCTCCTGATCGGGGAGCTGTTTTTT; CDR3 protein: CASSLLIGELFF
D gene: .; clone size: .; J gene: TRBJ2-7; V gene: TRBV7-6; CDR3 DNA: TGTGCCAGCAGCGCCGGTTCGACCCTTAACTACGAGCAGTACTTC; CDR3 protein: CASSAGSTLNYEQYF
D gene: TRBD1; clone size: .; J gene: TRBJ2-3; V gene: TRBV5-1; CDR3 DNA: TGCGCCAGCAGCGCACGGGACACACAGTCGGACAGGGAAAGCACAGATACGCAGTATTTT; CDR3 protein: CASSARDTQSDRESTDTQYF
D gene: TRBD1; clone size: .; J gene: TRBJ2-2; V gene: TRBV5-1; CDR3 DNA: TGCGCCAGCTCGGGACAGCGAAACACCGGGGAGCTGTTTTTT; CDR3 protein: CASSGQRNTGELFF
D gene: .; clone size: many; J gene: TRBJ2-1; V gene: TRBV20-1; CDR3 DNA: TGCAGTGCCACCCCCTCGGCCCCGAGCCGGGGCAATGAGCAGTTCTTC; CDR3 protein: CSATPSAPSRGNEQFF
D gene: TRBD2; clone size: .; J gene: TRBJ2-1; V gene: TRBV5-5; CDR3 DNA: TGTGCCAGCAGCTTGGGGACTAGCGGGGGGGCTCCGAACCCCTCCTACAATGAGCAGTTCTTC; CDR3 protein: CASSLGTSGGAPNPSYNEQFF
D gene: .; clone size: few; J gene: TRBJ1-3; V gene: TRBV9; CDR3 DNA: TGTGCCAGCAGCGTCGCACTGAGGGAAGCCTCTGGAAACACCATATATTTT; CDR3 protein: CASSVALREASGNTIYF
D gene: .; clone size: .; J gene: TRBJ2-5; V gene: TRBV6-2/TRBV6-3; CDR3 DNA: TGTGCCAGCAGTTACTCGGCTCGAAGTCCGTACTTC; CDR3 protein: CASSYSARSPYF
D gene: TRBD1; clone size: few; J gene: TRBJ1-6; V gene: TRBV20-1; CDR3 DNA: TGCAGTGCTAGGCAGATTCGGGACAGGGAAAATTCACCCCTCCACTTT; CDR3 protein: CSARQIRDRENSPLHF
D gene: .; clone size: .; J gene: TRBJ2-7; V gene: TRBV11-2; CDR3 DNA: TGTGCCAGCAACATTAGCCCGGTCTACGAGCAGTACTTC; CDR3 protein: CASNISPVYEQYF
D gene: .; clone size: many; J gene: TRBJ2-4; V gene: TRBV24-1; CDR3 DNA: TGTGCCACCATCTTACGGGGGGCGCGTAAAAACATTCAGTACTTC; CDR3 protein: CATILRGARKNIQYF
D gene: .; clone size: once; J gene: TRBJ2-7; V gene: TRBV7-8; CDR3 DNA: TGTGCCAGCAGCTTAGAAGTAGGTAGCGCGGTCTACGAGCAGTACTTC; CDR3 protein: CASSLEVGSAVYEQYF
D gene: TRBD2; clone size: many; J gene: TRBJ2-3; V gene: TRBV5-1; CDR3 DNA: TGCGCCAGCCCGCCACTAGCGGGGGGGCCCGCAAGCACAGATACGCAGTATTTT; CDR3 protein: CASPPLAGGPASTDTQYF
D gene: TRBD1; clone size: few; J gene: TRBJ2-5; V gene: TRBV20-1; CDR3 DNA: TGCAGTGCTCCGACAGGGGTAGAGACCCAGTACTTC; CDR3 protein: CSAPTGVETQYF
D gene: .; clone size: many; J gene: TRBJ2-2; V gene: TRBV2; CDR3 DNA: TGTGCCATCACAGGGTTCACCGGGGAGCTGTTTTTT; CDR3 protein: CAITGFTGELFF
D gene: .; clone size: .; J gene: TRBJ1-6; V gene: TRBV10-3; CDR3 DNA: TGTGCCATCAGTGTCGAGGGGGGATCACCCCTCCACTTT; CDR3 protein: CAISVEGGSPLHF
D gene: TRBD2; clone size: .; J gene: TRBJ2-1; V gene: TRBV20-1; CDR3 DNA: TGCAGTGCTAGCTGGTCGGGGGGGCCTTTGTCCTACAATGAGCAGTTCTTC; CDR3 protein: CSASWSGGPLSYNEQFF
D gene: .; clone size: few; J gene: TRBJ2-3; V gene: TRBV7-9; CDR3 DNA: TGTGCCAGCAGCTTTCGCGCCGAGGCCCTGACAGATACGCAGTATTTT; CDR3 protein: CASSFRAEALTDTQYF
D gene: TRBD2; clone size: few; J gene: TRBJ2-3; V gene: TRBV2; CDR3 DNA: TGTGCCAGCAGTACCGGCGGGGGGGCCGGAGATACGCAGTATTTT; CDR3 protein: CASSTGGGAGDTQYF
D gene: .; clone size: few; J gene: TRBJ2-2; V gene: TRBV9; CDR3 DNA: TGTGCCAGCAGCGTATCAACTGGGTGGGACACCGGGGAGCTGTTTTTT; CDR3 protein: CASSVSTGWDTGELFF
D gene: .; clone size: many; J gene: TRBJ2-2; V gene: TRBV27; CDR3 DNA: TGTGCCAGCAGTTTCCTCGCCGGGGAGCTGTTTTTT; CDR3 protein: CASSFLAGELFF
D gene: .; clone size: .; J gene: TRBJ2-5; V gene: TRBV7-2; CDR3 DNA: TGTGCCAGCAGCTTCCTTGGAGGGAGTAGGGGAGAGACCCAGTACTTC; CDR3 protein: CASSFLGGSRGETQYF
D gene: .; clone size: many; J gene: TRBJ1-5; V gene: TRBV5-6; CDR3 DNA: TGTGCCAGCAGTTTAAGGCTTAGCAATCAGCCCCAGCATTTT; CDR3 protein: CASSLRLSNQPQHF
D gene: TRBD1; clone size: few; J gene: TRBJ2-7; V gene: TRBV12-3/TRBV12-4; CDR3 DNA: TGTGCCAGCAGCTCAAACAGACAGGGGGCCTACTACGAGCAGTACTTC; CDR3 protein: CASSSNRQGAYYEQYF
D gene: TRBD2; clone size: many; J gene: TRBJ2-1; V gene: TRBV7-2; CDR3 DNA: TGTGCCAGCAGCCAAACCGGGACTAGGGTCAATGAGCAGTTCTTC; CDR3 protein: CASSQTGTRVNEQFF
D gene: .; clone size: .; J gene: TRBJ1-2; V gene: TRBV12-3/TRBV12-4; CDR3 DNA: TGTGCCAGCAGTTTACAGAAGAGGGGCTACACCTTC; CDR3 protein: CASSLQKRGYTF
D gene: TRBD2; clone size: few; J gene: TRBJ2-7; V gene: TRBV5-1; CDR3 DNA: TGCGCCAGCAGCTCGGGACTAGTCGGCGAGCAGTACTTC; CDR3 protein: CASSSGLVGEQYF
D gene: TRBD2; clone size: .; J gene: TRBJ2-1; V gene: TRBV3-1; CDR3 DNA: TGTGCCAGCAGCCCGGGACTAGCGGGAGAGATCGACGTTTACAATGAGCAGTTCTTC; CDR3 protein: CASSPGLAGEIDVYNEQFF
D gene: .; clone size: .; J gene: TRBJ1-1; V gene: TRBV5-6; CDR3 DNA: TGTGCCAGCAGCTTGGGTTTTGGGGTAGGAAGCACTGAAGCTTTCTTT; CDR3 protein: CASSLGFGVGSTEAFF
D gene: .; clone size: few; J gene: TRBJ1-6; V gene: TRBV19; CDR3 DNA: TGTGCCAGTAGTACCCTCCAGGGAGCCAATTCACCCCTCCACTTT; CDR3 protein: CASSTLQGANSPLHF
D gene: .; clone size: many; J gene: TRBJ2-3; V gene: TRBV5-1; CDR3 DNA: TGCGCCAGCAGCTTGGAGGCGGTAAGGGTTCGCACAGATACGCAGTATTTT; CDR3 protein: CASSLEAVRVRTDTQYF
D gene: .; clone size: .; J gene: TRBJ2-7; V gene: TRBV5-1; CDR3 DNA: TGCGCCAGCAGCTTGGCCATACCACCCTACGAGCAGTACTTC; CDR3 protein: CASSLAIPPYEQYF
D gene: .; clone size: .; J gene: TRBJ2-7; V gene: TRBV9; CDR3 DNA: TGTGCCAGCAGCGTAGAAGACACAAGCTCCTACGAGCAGTACTTC; CDR3 protein: CASSVEDTSSYEQYF
D gene: .; clone size: many; J gene: TRBJ1-2; V gene: TRBV7-8; CDR3 DNA: TGTGCCAGCAGCCCAATGACAGACGGCTACACCTTC; CDR3 protein: CASSPMTDGYTF
D gene: .; clone size: many; J gene: TRBJ2-7; V gene: TRBV5-1; CDR3 DNA: TGCGCCAGCAGCTTAGGGGACTTCTCCTACGAGCAGTACTTC; CDR3 protein: CASSLGDFSYEQYF
D gene: TRBD2; clone size: many; J gene: TRBJ2-7; V gene: TRBV7-9; CDR3 DNA: TGTGCCAGCAACTCCGTGGGGGGGGACGAGCAGTACTTC; CDR3 protein: CASNSVGGDEQYF
D gene: TRBD2; clone size: many; J gene: TRBJ2-5; V gene: TRBV2; CDR3 DNA: TGTGCCAGCAGTCGACTAGCGGGAGATTGGGAGACCCAGTACTTC; CDR3 protein: CASSRLAGDWETQYF
D gene: TRBD2; clone size: many; J gene: TRBJ2-1; V gene: TRBV7-2; CDR3 DNA: TGTGCCAGCACCGTCGGACTAGCGGGGGGTAATGAGCAGTTCTTC; CDR3 protein: CASTVGLAGGNEQFF
D gene: TRBD2; clone size: many; J gene: TRBJ2-2; V gene: TRBV27; CDR3 DNA: TGTGCCAGCAGCCCCTTCCCTCTCGGGGGGGGGAACGGGGAGCTGTTTTTT; CDR3 protein: CASSPFPLGGGNGELFF
D gene: TRBD2; clone size: many; J gene: TRBJ2-3; V gene: TRBV10-3; CDR3 DNA: TGTGCCGCTGCGACTAGCGGGAGTAGCACAGATACGCAGTATTTT; CDR3 protein: CAAATSGSSTDTQYF
D gene: TRBD2; clone size: few; J gene: TRBJ2-5; V gene: TRBV5-1; CDR3 DNA: TGCGCCAGCAACCTGGGGGGGTCAGAGACCCAGTACTTC; CDR3 protein: CASNLGGSETQYF